The 3 T cell receptor beta chains below were found in one sample sequenced in a study of tumor and adjacent non-tumor tissue in lung cancer. The library came from three nested PCR rounds adapted from ARM-PCR protocols. Each CDR3 protein is one row after TCRdb ran MiXCR on the multiplex PCR reads. The sample consists of 200,000 to 250,000 distinct CDR3 sequences, approximately 74% of them appearing once. This sample's RNA came from whole unsorted tissue. Sample: lung tumor tissue. These receptors all stem from a man aged 55 to 69 with non-small cell lung cancer.

This clonotype has only one observation. Relative to the germline gene, one junction end is altered; a read error may explain this. V usage is TRBV4-3 and J usage is TRBJ2-3, with 12 bases aligning to TRBD1. This CDR3 has 17 amino acids. Germline-derived CDR1 and CDR2 are LGHNA and YSLEER. The DNA of the CDR3 is TGCGCCAGTAGCCAATGGGGTACGGGACAGGGGGCTATTACGCAGTATTTT. Its protein is CASSQWGTGQGAITQYF.

On this clonotype: One end of the junction fails to match germline, which may point to a read error. The rearrangement links TRBV11-2 to TRBJ1-1; 7 nucleotides match TRBD1. This CDR3 spans 16 amino acids. Per the germline V gene, CDR1 is SGHAT and CDR2 is FQNNGV. Here the CDR3 DNA reads TGTGCCAGCAGCTTAGATCAAGGGGGCCTGAACACTGAAGCTCCCTTT. It is translated as CASSLDQGGLNTEAPF.

With respect to this clonotype: Since the CDR3 does not end with the conserved phenylalanine or tryptophan, this likely comes from a read error. The rearrangement uses TRBV7-9 and TRBJ2-3, with D unresolved. Germline V gene data show CDR1 as SEHNR and CDR2 as FQNEAQ (reference sequence). The CDR3 length is 15 residues. CDR3 DNA sequence: TGTGCTAGCAGCCTTATGGCCGAAAGCACAGATACGCAGTATGTT. This gives the protein CASSLMAESTDTQYV.